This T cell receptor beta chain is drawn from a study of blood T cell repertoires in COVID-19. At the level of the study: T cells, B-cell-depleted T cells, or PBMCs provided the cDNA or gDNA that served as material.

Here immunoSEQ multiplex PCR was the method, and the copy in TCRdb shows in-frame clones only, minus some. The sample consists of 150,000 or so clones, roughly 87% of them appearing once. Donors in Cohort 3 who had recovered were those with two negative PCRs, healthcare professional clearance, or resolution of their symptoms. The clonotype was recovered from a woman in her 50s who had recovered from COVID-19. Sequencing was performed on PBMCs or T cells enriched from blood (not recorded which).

The CDR3 DNA is TGTGCCAGCACCGGGGGGGGTTCACCCCTCCACTTT. Translated: CASTGGGSPLHF. The chain has TRBV28 and TRBJ1-6; a weak D match, TRBD1 (5 bases). Trimming removed 7 bases at V and 9 bases at J, with 10 bases between. CDR1 is MDHEN and CDR2 is SYDVKM in the germline V gene. CDR3 length equals 12 residues.